One and the same sample provided the 10 T cell receptor beta chains below, sequenced in a study of a mutant IDH1 vaccine in newly diagnosed glioma (dated by TCRdb to 2020 to 2022). Their target antigens are unknown. Library creation used the immunoSEQ multiplex PCR assay. TCRdb's version of the immuneACCESS table is confined to in-frame rearrangements and falls short of the full clone set. An unresolved V gene accounts for under half of the shortfall where checked; the remainder is of unknown origin. In all, the sample holds 30,000 to 40,000 clones, and about four fifths of those were seen once. The ten largest make up over 6% of the sample. What this sample's time point label stands for: week 35, safety follow-up. A 20-mer mutant IDH1 peptide at 300 micrograms in Montanide made up each vaccine dose, which was injected subcutaneously together with topical imiquimod. The sequencing here drew on PBMCs, taken from a glioma patient whose treatment included an IDH1 peptide vaccine. These receptors were obtained from a woman between 18 and 29 years old with glioma.

V and J are TRBV29-1 and TRBJ2-7; no definite D call. V lost 5 bases and J lost 1, with 24 bases in between. CDR3 length: 17 residues. The V gene's germline CDR1 is SQVTM and CDR2 ANQGSEA. The CDR3 nucleotides are TGCAGCGTTTTCGGTTTCGGGTCGCCTCAGAGATCCTACGAGCAGTACTTC. Its translation is CSVFGFGSPQRSYEQYF.

A single count supports this clone. The V call is TRBV5-5, the J call TRBJ1-5; tentatively, D is TRBD1 (6 bases). The CDR3 loop spans 16 amino acids. From germline, CDR1 is SGHKS and CDR2 YYEKEE (reference sequence). Trimming cost V 0 bases and J 1 base, with 11 bases left between them. As DNA, the CDR3 is TGTGCCAGCAGCTTGGGGGGGGCAGGGAGCAATCAGCCCCAGCATTTT. Amino acid sequence: CASSLGGAGSNQPQHF.

V and J are TRBV6-1 and TRBJ1-2; D unclear. V was cut by 0 bases and J by 1 base, with 12 bases left in between. Germline values: CDR1 MNHNS, CDR2 SASEGT. CDR3 length: 16 amino acids. The CDR3 DNA sequence: TGTGCCAGCAGTGAAGCGCTCTTTGGGAGTAACTATGGCTACACCTTC. As protein: CASSEALFGSNYGYTF.

The chain has TRBV29-1 and TRBJ2-7; D call uncertain. V dropped 2 bases and J dropped 6 bases, with 11 bases sitting between them. Germline CDR1 reads SQVTM; CDR2 reads ANQGSEA. This CDR3 region has 12 residues. The CDR3 nucleotides read TGCAGCGTTGAACCTACAACCAGCGAGCAGTACTTC. It codes for CSVEPTTSEQYF.

The J gene is TRBJ1-2, the V gene TRBV6-1, with D maybe TRBD1 (6 bases). Germline CDR1 is MNHNS and CDR2 is SASEGT. The germline V and J ends were trimmed by 5 bases and 0 bases, with 13 bases remaining between them. The CDR3 contains 15 residues. This chain's CDR3 is CASSSQGYTNYGYTF. As DNA, the CDR3 is TGTGCCAGCAGTTCTCAGGGGTATACTAACTATGGCTACACCTTC.

This clone has only one observation. The chain joins TRBV5-5 to TRBJ1-1; D remains ambiguous. Germline values: CDR1 SGHKS, CDR2 YYEKEE (reference sequence). V gave up 3 bases and J gave up 1 base, with 7 bases separating them. The CDR3 extends over 13 amino acids. CDR3 in amino acids: CASSSSGNTEAFF. The CDR3 bases are TGTGCCAGCAGCTCCAGTGGGAACACTGAAGCTTTCTTT.

This chain uses TRBV27 with TRBJ2-3; D gene unclear. CDR1 and CDR2 (germline): MNHEY, SMNVEV (reference sequence). This CDR3 has 12 amino acids. Trimming removed 5 bases from V and 2 bases from J, with 5 bases in between. The CDR3: CASSRHTDTQYF. CDR3 nucleotide sequence: TGTGCCAGCAGTCGACACACAGATACGCAGTATTTT.

This clone was seen a single time. The chain is built from TRBV6-1 and TRBJ1-5, with no clear D. Germline assignment: CDR1 MNHNS and CDR2 SASEGT. The length of the CDR3 is 14 residues. Trimming cost V 4 bases and J 4 bases, with 11 bases left between them. The CDR3 DNA follows: TGTGCCAGCAGTGCGGGAATCCAAAATCAGCCCCAGCATTTT. Protein sequence: CASSAGIQNQPQHF.

The chain is built from TRBV6-1 and TRBJ1-1; 8 bases are shared with TRBD1. CDR1 MNHNS and CDR2 SASEGT come from the germline V gene. The CDR3 length is 12 residues. With 10 bases clipped from V and 5 bases from J, the junction kept 6 bases outside the gene matches. This CDR3 is CATWTGRTEAFF. The CDR3 nucleotides are TGTGCCACCTGGACAGGGAGGACTGAAGCTTTCTTT.

The rearrangement joins TRBV6-1 to TRBJ1-4, with D possibly TRBD1 on 5 matching bases. V was shortened by 2 bases and J by 3 bases, with 10 bases between the two germline ends. Germline V CDR1 and CDR2: MNHNS, SASEGT. The CDR3 loop spans 15 amino acids. The DNA for the CDR3 is TGTGCCAGCAGTGAAACGGGAGGGGCTAATGAAAAACTGTTTTTT. This codes for CASSETGGANEKLFF.